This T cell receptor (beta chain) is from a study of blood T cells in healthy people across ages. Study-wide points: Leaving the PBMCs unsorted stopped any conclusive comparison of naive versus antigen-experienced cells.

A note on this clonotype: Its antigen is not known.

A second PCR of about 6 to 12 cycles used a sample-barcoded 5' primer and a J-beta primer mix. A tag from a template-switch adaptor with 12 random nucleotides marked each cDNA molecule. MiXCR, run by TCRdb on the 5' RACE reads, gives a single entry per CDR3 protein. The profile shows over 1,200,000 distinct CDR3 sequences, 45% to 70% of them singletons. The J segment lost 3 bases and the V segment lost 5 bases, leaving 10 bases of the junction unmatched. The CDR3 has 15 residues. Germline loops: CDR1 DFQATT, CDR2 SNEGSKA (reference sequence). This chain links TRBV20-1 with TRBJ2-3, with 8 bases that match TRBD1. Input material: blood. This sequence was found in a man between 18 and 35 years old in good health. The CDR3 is CSARADRGRTDTQYF. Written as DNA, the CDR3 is TGCAGTGCTCGGGCAGACAGGGGTAGAACAGATACGCAGTATTTT.